The TCR beta chain described here comes from a study of blood T cell repertoires in COVID-19. Study as a whole: The cDNA or gDNA used as material had been derived from T cells, B-cell-depleted T cells, or PBMCs.

Per the authors' pipeline: The authors estimated nucleated cell counts from reference gene primer amplification. The assay was immunoSEQ multiplex PCR, and TCRdb's table has in-frame clones only and misses some. Clone size and V and J calls were adopted from that table, with D and trimming inferred from the DNA. The profile shows 150,000 to 200,000 clones, around 80% of them singletons. Per the germline V gene, CDR1 is SGHRS and CDR2 is YFSETQ. CDR3 length: 14 amino acids. V was clipped by 0 bases and J by 4 bases; unmatched bases: 2. This sequence was found in a man aged 55 to 69 who had been exposed to COVID-19. The rearrangement links TRBV5-1 to TRBJ2-7; 9 bases align to TRBD2. The sequencing sample was made of PBMCs or T cells enriched from blood (not recorded which). The CDR3 DNA reads TGCGCCAGCAGCTTGGGACTAGCGGTTTACGAGCAGTACTTC. Its translation: CASSLGLAVYEQYF. The full variable domain, rest sourced from reference TRBV5-1 and TRBJ2-7, is KAGVTQTPRYLIKTRGQQVTLSCSPISGHRSVSWYQQTPGQGLQFLFEYFSETQRNKGNFPGRFSGRQFSNSRSEMNVSTLELGDSALYLCASSLGLAVYEQYFGPGTRLTVT.